These T cell receptor beta chains were read from a single sample in a study of blood T cell repertoires in COVID-19. The repertoire was sequenced with immunoSEQ multiplex PCR; TCRdb's copy has only in-frame clones and lacks some. Of 30,000 to 50,000 clones detected, 85% to 90% appear once; the ten largest clones hold around 24%. Sequenced material: peripheral blood. These receptor sequences come from a man aged 50 or older with active or convalescent COVID-19. Each CDR3 is given without its conserved first and last residue. Each record gives: CDR3 protein, V gene, J gene, CDR3 length.

CDR3aa: ASSAYGLSLVTDTQY; v_gene: TRBV11-3; j_gene: TRBJ2-3; len: 15
CDR3aa: ASSIRDTRSYEQY; v_gene: TRBV19; j_gene: TRBJ2-7; len: 13
CDR3aa: ASSSTGGRNTIY; v_gene: TRBV7-2; j_gene: TRBJ1-3; len: 12
CDR3aa: ASSLGADYGYT; v_gene: TRBV7-2; j_gene: TRBJ1-2; len: 11
CDR3aa: ASSWGPTNQPQH; v_gene: TRBV5-6; j_gene: TRBJ1-5; len: 12
CDR3aa: ASSGGDSSWMNTEAF; v_gene: TRBV28; j_gene: TRBJ1-1; len: 15
CDR3aa: AWSVLAGGYNEQF; v_gene: TRBV30; j_gene: TRBJ2-1; len: 13
CDR3aa: ASSPAGMNTEAF; v_gene: TRBV28; j_gene: TRBJ1-1; len: 12
CDR3aa: ASSNQRGSTDTQY; v_gene: TRBV7-2; j_gene: TRBJ2-3; len: 13
CDR3aa: ASRRDWNTEAF; v_gene: TRBV6-5; j_gene: TRBJ1-1; len: 11